This T cell receptor (beta chain) was identified in a study of OX40 agonist ivuxolimab in advanced cancers. The overall study: An anti-OX40 (CD134) antibody with agonistic activity, ivuxolimab, was administered to patients. Dose-escalation patients' cancers were hepatocellular carcinoma, melanoma, renal cell or head and neck cancer. A male proportion of more than 75% was recorded, with mean age approximately 60 years and range about 23 to 90.

Notes on the study in general: Compared with CD4+, CD8+ T cells on average had more expanded clones.

Turning to this clone: Its antigen is undetermined.

Measured with immunoSEQ multiplex PCR; TCRdb has only the in-frame clones, and not every one. The sample records 77,000 or so clones, 94% being singletons. Per the germline V gene, CDR1 is SEHNR and CDR2 is FQNEAQ (reference sequence). The length of the CDR3 is 14 residues. Deletions cut 5 bases from V and 4 bases from J, with 14 bases between. The chain has TRBV7-9 and TRBJ1-1; D is undetermined. The specimen comprised CD4+ or CD8+ T cells sorted from blood, sampled in a trial of the OX40 agonist ivuxolimab. This clonotype originated in an adult with an advanced solid tumor such as melanoma, head and neck, liver or kidney cancer. The DNA of the CDR3 is TGTGCCAGCAGCGGAGGGCCGGGAGGCACTGAAGCTTTCTTT. Translating it yields CASSGGPGGTEAFF.